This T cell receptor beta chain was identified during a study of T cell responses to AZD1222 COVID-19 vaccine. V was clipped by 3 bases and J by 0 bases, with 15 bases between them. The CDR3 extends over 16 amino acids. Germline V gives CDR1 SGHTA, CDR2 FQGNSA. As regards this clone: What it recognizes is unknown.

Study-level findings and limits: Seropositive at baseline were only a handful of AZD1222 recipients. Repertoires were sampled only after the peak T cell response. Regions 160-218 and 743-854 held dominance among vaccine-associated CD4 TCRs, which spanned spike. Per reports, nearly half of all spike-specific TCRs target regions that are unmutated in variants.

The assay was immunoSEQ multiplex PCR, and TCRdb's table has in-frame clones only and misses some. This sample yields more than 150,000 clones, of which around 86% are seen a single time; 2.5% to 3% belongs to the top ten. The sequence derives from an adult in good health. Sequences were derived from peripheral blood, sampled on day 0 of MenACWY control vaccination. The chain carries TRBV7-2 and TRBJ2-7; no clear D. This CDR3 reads CASSFLGRYSSYEQYF. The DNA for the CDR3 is TGTGCCAGCAGCTTTCTTGGGCGTTATAGCTCCTACGAGCAGTACTTC.